The T cell receptor (beta chain) under discussion was sequenced for a study of cytomegalovirus exposure and HLA in healthy donors. Study-wide results and limits: Later analysis identified a missense DCLRE1C variant that was linked to TCR beta V- and J-gene trimming. With high specificity and sensitivity, the classifier reportedly diagnosed cytomegalovirus status. Some V segments, TRBV6-2 and TRBV6-3 among them, were indistinguishable and were therefore excluded.

The PCR made use of 60 Vbeta and 13 Jbeta primers. Sequencing was performed with immunoSEQ multiplex PCR; in TCRdb, only in-frame clones are kept and a portion is missing. The sample yields about 160,000 clones, roughly 85% seen once. Per germline, CDR1 DFQATT and CDR2 SNEGSKA (reference sequence). The CDR3 totals 11 residues. Trimming removed 1 base from V and 6 bases from J, with 7 bases in between. A word on this clone: Its target is unknown.

The specimen was PBMCs. The receptor was isolated from a woman aged 25-40 years in good health and CMV-seronegative. The J gene is TRBJ2-7, the V gene TRBV20-1, with a weak D call TRBD1 (5 bases). The CDR3 protein is CSARAGFEQYF. The CDR3 bases are TGCAGTGCTAGAGCAGGGTTCGAGCAGTACTTC.